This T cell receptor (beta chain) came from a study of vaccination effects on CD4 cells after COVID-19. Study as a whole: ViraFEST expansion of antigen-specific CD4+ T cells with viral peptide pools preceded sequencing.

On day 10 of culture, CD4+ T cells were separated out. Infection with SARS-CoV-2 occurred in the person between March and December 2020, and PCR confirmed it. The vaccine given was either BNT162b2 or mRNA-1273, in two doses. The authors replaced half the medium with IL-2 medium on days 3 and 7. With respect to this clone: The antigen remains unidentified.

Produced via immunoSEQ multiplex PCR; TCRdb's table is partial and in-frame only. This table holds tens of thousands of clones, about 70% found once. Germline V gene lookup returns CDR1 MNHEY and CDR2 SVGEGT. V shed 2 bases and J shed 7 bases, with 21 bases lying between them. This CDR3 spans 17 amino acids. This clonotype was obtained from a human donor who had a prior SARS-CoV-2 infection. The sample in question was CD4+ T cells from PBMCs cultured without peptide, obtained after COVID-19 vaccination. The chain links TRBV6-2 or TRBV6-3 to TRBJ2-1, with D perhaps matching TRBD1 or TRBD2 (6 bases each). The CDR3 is CASSYLRYGGSWNEQFF. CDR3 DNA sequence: TGTGCCAGCAGTTACCTGAGGTACGGGGGCTCGTGGAATGAGCAGTTCTTC.